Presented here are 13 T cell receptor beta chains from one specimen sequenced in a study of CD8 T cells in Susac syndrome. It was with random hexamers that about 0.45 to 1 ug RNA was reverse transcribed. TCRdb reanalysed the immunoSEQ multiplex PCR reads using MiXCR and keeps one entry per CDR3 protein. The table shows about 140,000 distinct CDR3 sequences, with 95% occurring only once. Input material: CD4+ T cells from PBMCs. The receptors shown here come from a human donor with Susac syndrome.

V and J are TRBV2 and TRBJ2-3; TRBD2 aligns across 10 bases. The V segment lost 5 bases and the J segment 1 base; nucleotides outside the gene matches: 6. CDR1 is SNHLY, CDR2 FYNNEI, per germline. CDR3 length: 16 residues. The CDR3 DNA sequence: TGTGCCAGCAGTAGACCTAGCGGGAGCGGCACAGATACGCAGTATTTT. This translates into CASSRPSGSGTDTQYF.

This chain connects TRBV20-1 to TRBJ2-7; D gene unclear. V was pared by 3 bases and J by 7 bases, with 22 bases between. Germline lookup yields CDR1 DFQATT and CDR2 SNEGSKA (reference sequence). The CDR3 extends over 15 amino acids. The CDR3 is CSASIPGQKMGEQYF. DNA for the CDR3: TGCAGTGCTAGTATCCCGGGCCAGAAGATGGGTGAGCAGTACTTC.

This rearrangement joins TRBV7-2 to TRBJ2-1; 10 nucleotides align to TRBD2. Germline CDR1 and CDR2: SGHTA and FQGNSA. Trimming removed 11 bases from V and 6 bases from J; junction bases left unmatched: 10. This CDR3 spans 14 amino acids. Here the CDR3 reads CADVRASGSNEQFF. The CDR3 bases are TGTGCCGACGTAAGAGCTAGCGGGAGCAATGAGCAGTTCTTC. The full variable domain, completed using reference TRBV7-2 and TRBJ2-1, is GAGVSQSPSNKVTEKGKDVELRCDPISGHTALYWYRQSLGQGLEFLIYFQGNSAPDKSGLPSDRFSAERTGGSVSTLTIQRTQQEDSAVYLCADVRASGSNEQFFGPGTRLTVL.

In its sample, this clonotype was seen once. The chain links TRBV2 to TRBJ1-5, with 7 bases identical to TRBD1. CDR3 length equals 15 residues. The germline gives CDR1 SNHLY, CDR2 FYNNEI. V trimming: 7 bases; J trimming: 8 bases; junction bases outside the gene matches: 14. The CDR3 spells CASKGNRGGLEPQHF. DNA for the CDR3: TGTGCCAGCAAGGGGAACAGGGGCGGATTGGAGCCCCAGCATTTT.

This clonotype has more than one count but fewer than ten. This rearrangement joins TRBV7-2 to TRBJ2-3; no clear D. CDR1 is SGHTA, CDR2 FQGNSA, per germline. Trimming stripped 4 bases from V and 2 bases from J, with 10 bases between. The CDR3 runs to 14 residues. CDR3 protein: CASSSNYYTDTQYF. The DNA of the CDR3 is TGTGCCAGCAGCTCGAACTATTACACAGATACGCAGTATTTT.

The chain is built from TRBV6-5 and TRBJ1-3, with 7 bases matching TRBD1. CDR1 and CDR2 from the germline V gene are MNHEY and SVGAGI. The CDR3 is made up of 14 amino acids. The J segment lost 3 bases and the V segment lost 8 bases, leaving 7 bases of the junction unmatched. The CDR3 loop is CASRQGRFGNTIYF. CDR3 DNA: TGTGCCAGCCGACAGGGAAGATTTGGAAACACCATATATTTT.

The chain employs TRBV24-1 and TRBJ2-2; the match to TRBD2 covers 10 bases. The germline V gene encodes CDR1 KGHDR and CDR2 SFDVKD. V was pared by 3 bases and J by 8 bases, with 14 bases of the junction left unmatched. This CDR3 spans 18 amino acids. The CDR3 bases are TGTGCCACCAGTGATCAGGGCGAGCGGGGGGGCAAGCGAGGGGAGCTGTTTTTT. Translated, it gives CATSDQGERGGKRGELFF.

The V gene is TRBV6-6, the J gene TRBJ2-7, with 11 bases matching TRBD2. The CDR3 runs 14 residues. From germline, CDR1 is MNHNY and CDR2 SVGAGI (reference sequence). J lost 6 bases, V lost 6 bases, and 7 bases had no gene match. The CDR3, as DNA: TGTGCCAGCAGCCGAGGGACTAGCGGTTCCGAGCAGTACTTC. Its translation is CASSRGTSGSEQYF.

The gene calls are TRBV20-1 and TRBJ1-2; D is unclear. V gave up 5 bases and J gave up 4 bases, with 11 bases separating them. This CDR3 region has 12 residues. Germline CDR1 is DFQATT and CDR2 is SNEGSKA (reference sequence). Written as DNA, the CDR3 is TGCAGTGCTCCCTCCCCGTTCTATGGCTACACCTTC. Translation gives CSAPSPFYGYTF.

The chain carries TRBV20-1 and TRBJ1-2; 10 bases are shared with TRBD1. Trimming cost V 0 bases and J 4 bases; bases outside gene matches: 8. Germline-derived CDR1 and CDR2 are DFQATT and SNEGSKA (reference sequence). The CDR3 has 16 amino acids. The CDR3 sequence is CSARDGGTGDSYGYTF. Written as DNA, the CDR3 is TGCAGTGCTAGAGATGGGGGGACAGGGGATTCCTATGGCTACACCTTC.

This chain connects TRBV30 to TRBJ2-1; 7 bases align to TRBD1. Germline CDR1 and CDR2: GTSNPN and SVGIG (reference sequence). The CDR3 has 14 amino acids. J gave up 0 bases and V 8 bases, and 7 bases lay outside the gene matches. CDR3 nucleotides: TGTGCCCTAATCCAGGGGGACTCCTACAATGAGCAGTTCTTC. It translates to CALIQGDSYNEQFF.

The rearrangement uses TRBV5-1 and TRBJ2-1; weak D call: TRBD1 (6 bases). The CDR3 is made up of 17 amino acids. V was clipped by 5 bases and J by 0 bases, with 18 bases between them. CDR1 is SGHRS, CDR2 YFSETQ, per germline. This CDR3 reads CASSWGLSGSSYNEQFF. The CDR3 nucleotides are TGCGCCAGCAGTTGGGGGCTGAGCGGCAGCTCCTACAATGAGCAGTTCTTC.

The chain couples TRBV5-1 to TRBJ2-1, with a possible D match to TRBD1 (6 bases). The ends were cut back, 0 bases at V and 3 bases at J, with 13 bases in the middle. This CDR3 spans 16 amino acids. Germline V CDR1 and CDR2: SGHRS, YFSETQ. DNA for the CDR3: TGCGCCAGCAGCTTGGAAGGGGGACAAATCTACAATGAGCAGTTCTTC. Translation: CASSLEGGQIYNEQFF.